Below are 8 T cell receptor beta chains sequenced from a single sample in a study of cytomegalovirus exposure and HLA in healthy donors (dated by TCRdb to 2017 to 2019). The library relied on the immunoSEQ multiplex PCR assay. The multiplex PCR relied on a mix of 60 forward primers for TCR Vbeta segments and 13 reverse primers for TCR Jbeta segments. The table was pulled from immuneACCESS by TCRdb, which kept in-frame rearrangements only. Such tables lose some clones; where checked, under half of the loss comes from unresolved V genes, and the rest has no known cause. The sample table holds about 120,000 clones, of which around 79% were seen once. Of the sample, approximately 1.3% falls within the top ten clones. The sample consisted of PBMCs. The source of these receptors is a woman aged 30 to 39 in good health and CMV-seronegative.

This chain joins TRBV9 and TRBJ2-7, with TRBD2 matching 10 bases. In germline, CDR1 is SGDLS, CDR2 YYNGEE. The CDR3 runs to 16 residues. The junction had 7 bases not matched to a gene; V was cut back by 4 bases and J by 0 bases. The CDR3 loop is CASSPLASGSSYEQYF. CDR3 nucleotides: TGTGCCAGCAGCCCCCTAGCTAGCGGGAGCTCCTACGAGCAGTACTTC.

This clone was seen only a few times. CDR3 residues: CASKPGQGYSNQPQHF. CDR3 DNA sequence: TGTGCCAGCAAGCCGGGACAGGGTTATAGCAATCAGCCCCAGCATTTT. J is TRBJ1-5 and V is TRBV2, with 9 bases identical to TRBD1. Germline V lookup: CDR1 SNHLY, CDR2 FYNNEI. The CDR3 totals 16 residues. Unmatched junction bases numbered 7, after V lost 7 bases and J lost 0 bases.

The chain employs TRBV29-1 and TRBJ2-7, with TRBD2 matching 11 bases. V dropped 6 bases and J dropped 0; count of bases not matched to a gene: 4. Germline lookup yields CDR1 SQVTM and CDR2 ANQGSEA. This CDR3 is built from 14 residues. CDR3 residues: CSVRLAGNSYEQYF. CDR3 coding DNA: TGCAGCGTGCGACTAGCGGGAAACTCCTACGAGCAGTACTTC.

This chain links TRBV4-2 with TRBJ2-7; 7 nucleotides align to TRBD2. The CDR3 is 15 amino acids. V trimming: 1 base; J trimming: 2 bases; junction bases outside the gene matches: 5. Looked up from germline, CDR1 is LGHNA and CDR2 is YNFKEQ. The DNA for the CDR3 is TGTGCCAGCAGCCAAGGACTAGCTCTTCCCTACGAGCAGTACTTC. Amino acids: CASSQGLALPYEQYF.

This clone was found once. This chain joins TRBV7-2 and TRBJ2-6; 8 nucleotides match TRBD1. With V trimmed by 1 base and J by 2 bases, 7 bases remained unmatched. This CDR3 contains 18 residues. CDR1 and CDR2 (germline): SGHTA, FQGNSA. CDR3 loop: CASSLGAGGAPGANVLTF. CDR3 sequence (DNA): TGTGCCAGCAGCTTAGGGGCAGGGGGCGCCCCTGGGGCCAACGTCCTGACTTTC.

This clone was observed a handful of times. Germline is not matched at one junction end, which may reflect a read error. This chain connects TRBV5-8 to TRBJ2-1; D may be TRBD2 (5 bases). The CDR3 spans 16 residues. Germline values: CDR1 SGHTS, CDR2 YDEGEE. CDR3 sequence: CASNLVGATSYNEQFF. The CDR3, as DNA: TGTGCCAGCAACTTGGTGGGAGCGACATCCTACAATGAGCAGTTCTTC.

In its sample, this clone was seen a few times. V usage is TRBV10-3 and J usage is TRBJ2-4; 7 bases match TRBD1. The CDR3 length is 15 residues. Trimming at V came to 3 bases and at J to 6 bases, leaving 8 bases not matched to a gene. Per the germline V gene, CDR1 is ENHRY and CDR2 is SYGVKD. The CDR3 region is CAISESEGGANIQYF. CDR3 coding DNA: TGTGCCATCAGTGAATCAGAAGGGGGCGCAAACATTCAGTACTTC.

The chain uses TRBV4-3 and TRBJ2-7, with 7 nucleotides matching TRBD2. The CDR3 is made up of 18 amino acids. Germline-derived CDR1 and CDR2 are LGHNA and YSLEER. J gave up 5 bases and V 2 bases, and 18 bases lay outside the gene matches. Here the CDR3 DNA reads TGCGCCAGCAGCCAACGCCTATCTTCGGCGGGAGTACAGGACGAGCAGTACTTC. This gives the protein CASSQRLSSAGVQDEQYF.